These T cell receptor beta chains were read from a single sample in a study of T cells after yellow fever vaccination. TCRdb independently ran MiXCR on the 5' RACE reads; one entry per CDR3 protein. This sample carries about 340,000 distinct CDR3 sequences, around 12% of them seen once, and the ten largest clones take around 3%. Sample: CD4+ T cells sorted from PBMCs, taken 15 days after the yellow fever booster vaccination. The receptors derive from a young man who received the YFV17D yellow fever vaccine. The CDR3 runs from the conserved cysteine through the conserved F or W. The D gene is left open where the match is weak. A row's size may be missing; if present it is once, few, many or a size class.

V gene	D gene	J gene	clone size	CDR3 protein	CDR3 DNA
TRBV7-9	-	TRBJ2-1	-	CASSLGIWGHSYNEQFF	TGTGCCAGCAGCTTAGGGATATGGGGGCACTCCTACAATGAGCAGTTCTTC
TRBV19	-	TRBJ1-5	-	CASSRRDSNQPQHF	TGTGCCAGTAGCAGAAGGGATAGCAATCAGCCCCAGCATTTT
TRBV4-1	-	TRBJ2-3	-	CASGTWSDTQYF	TGCGCCAGCGGAACTTGGTCAGATACGCAGTATTTT
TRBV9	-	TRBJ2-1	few	CASSPSVRGGPNEQFF	-
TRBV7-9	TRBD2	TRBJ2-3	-	CASSQRGGLGGTDTQYF	TGTGCCAGCAGCCAGCGGGGGGGCCTTGGGGGCACAGATACGCAGTATTTT
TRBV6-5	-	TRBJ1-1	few	CASTPEDSVNTEAFF	TGTGCCAGCACGCCCGAGGACAGCGTGAACACTGAAGCTTTCTTT
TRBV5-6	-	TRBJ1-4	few	CASSVDLTNEKLFF	TGTGCCAGCAGCGTGGACTTGACTAATGAAAAACTGTTTTTT
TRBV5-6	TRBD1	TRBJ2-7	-	CASGRQGFYEQYF	TGTGCCAGCGGTAGACAGGGGTTCTACGAGCAGTACTTC
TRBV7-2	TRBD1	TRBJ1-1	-	CASSPQGAHGEAFF	TGTGCCAGCAGCCCACAGGGGGCGCATGGTGAAGCTTTCTTT
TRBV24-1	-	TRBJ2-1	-	CATSDPYNEQFF	TGTGCCACCAGTGACCCCTACAATGAGCAGTTCTTC
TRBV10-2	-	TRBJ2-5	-	CASSEKRETQYF	TGCGCCAGCAGTGAGAAGCGTGAGACCCAGTACTTC
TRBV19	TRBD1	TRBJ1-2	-	CASTISRGLAYGYTF	TGTGCCAGTACCATCTCCAGGGGGCTTGCCTATGGCTACACCTTC
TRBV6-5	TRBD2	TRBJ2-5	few	CASRRNPSGEAQYF	TGTGCCAGCAGACGGAACCCTAGCGGGGAGGCCCAGTACTTC
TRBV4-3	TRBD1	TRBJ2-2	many	CASSQAEGQGFSGELFF	TGCGCCAGCAGCCAAGCTGAGGGACAGGGGTTTTCCGGGGAGCTGTTTTTT
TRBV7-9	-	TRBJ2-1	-	CASSPKPPRTPSNEQFF	TGTGCCAGCAGCCCCAAACCCCCCCGGACACCGAGCAATGAGCAGTTCTTC
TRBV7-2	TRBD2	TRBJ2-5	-	CAADSASGAMRTQYF	TGTGCCGCGGACTCGGCTAGCGGGGCCATGAGGACCCAGTACTTC
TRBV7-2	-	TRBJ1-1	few	CASSLSSNTEAFF	TGTGCCAGCAGCTTATCTTCTAACACTGAAGCTTTCTTT
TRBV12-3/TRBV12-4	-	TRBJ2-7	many	CASTYWGVYEQYF	TGTGCCAGCACCTATTGGGGGGTATACGAGCAGTACTTC
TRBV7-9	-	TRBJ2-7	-	CASSRFAGNSYEQYF	TGTGCCAGCAGTAGATTCGCGGGGAATTCGTACGAGCAGTACTTC
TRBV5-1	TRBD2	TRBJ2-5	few	CASSLRGLAGGLSETQYF	TGCGCCAGCAGCTTACGGGGACTAGCGGGGGGGCTATCGGAGACCCAGTACTTC
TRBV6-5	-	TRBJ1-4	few	CASRGQGREKLFF	TGTGCCAGCAGAGGGCAGGGTAGAGAAAAACTGTTTTTT
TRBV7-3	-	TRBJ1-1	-	CASSPTVGTEAFF	TGTGCCAGCAGCCCGACGGTCGGCACTGAAGCTTTCTTT
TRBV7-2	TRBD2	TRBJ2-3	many	CASSFSSGGTDTQYF	TGTGCCAGCAGCTTCTCTAGCGGGGGCACAGATACGCAGTATTTT
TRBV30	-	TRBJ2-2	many	CAWSVAPGVTGELFF	TGTGCCTGGAGTGTAGCCCCCGGAGTCACCGGGGAGCTGTTTTTT
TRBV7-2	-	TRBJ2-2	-	CASSLNRNTGELFF	TGTGCCAGCAGCTTAAACAGGAACACCGGGGAGCTGTTTTTT
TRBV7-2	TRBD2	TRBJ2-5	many	CASSLSSGGGTQYF	TGTGCCAGCAGCTTGTCTAGCGGGGGGGGGACCCAGTACTTC
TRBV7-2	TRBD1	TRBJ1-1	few	CASSLQGMTGNTEAFF	TGTGCCAGCAGCCTACAGGGGATGACGGGGAACACTGAAGCTTTCTTT
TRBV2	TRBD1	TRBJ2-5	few	CASSSEGAETQYF	TGTGCCAGCAGTTCTGAGGGGGCAGAGACCCAGTACTTC
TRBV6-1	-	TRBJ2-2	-	CASSEAGAGTGELFF	TGTGCCAGCAGTGAAGCTGGGGCGGGCACCGGGGAGCTGTTTTTT
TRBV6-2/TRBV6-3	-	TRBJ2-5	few	CASSYASQETQYF	TGTGCCAGCAGTTATGCGTCCCAAGAGACCCAGTACTTC
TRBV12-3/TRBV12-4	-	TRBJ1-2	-	CASSLRREYGYTF	TGTGCCAGCAGTTTGCGAAGGGAGTATGGCTACACCTTC